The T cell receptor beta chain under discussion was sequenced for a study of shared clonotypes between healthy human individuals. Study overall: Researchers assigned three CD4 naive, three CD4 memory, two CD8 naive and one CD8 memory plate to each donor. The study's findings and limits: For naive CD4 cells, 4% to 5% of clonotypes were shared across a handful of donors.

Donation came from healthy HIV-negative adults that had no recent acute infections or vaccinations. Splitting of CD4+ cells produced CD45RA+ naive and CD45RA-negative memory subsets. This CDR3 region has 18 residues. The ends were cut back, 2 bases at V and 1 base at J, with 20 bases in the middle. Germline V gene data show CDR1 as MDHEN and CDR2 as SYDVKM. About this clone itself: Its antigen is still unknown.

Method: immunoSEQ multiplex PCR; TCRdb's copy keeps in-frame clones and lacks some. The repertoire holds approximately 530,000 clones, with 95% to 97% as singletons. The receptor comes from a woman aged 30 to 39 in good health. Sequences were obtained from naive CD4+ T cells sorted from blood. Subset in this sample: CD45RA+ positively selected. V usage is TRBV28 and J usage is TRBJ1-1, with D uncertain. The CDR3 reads CASSLGAAQGLGNTEAFF. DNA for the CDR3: TGTGCCAGCAGTTTAGGTGCAGCGCAAGGGCTCGGGAACACTGAAGCTTTCTTT.